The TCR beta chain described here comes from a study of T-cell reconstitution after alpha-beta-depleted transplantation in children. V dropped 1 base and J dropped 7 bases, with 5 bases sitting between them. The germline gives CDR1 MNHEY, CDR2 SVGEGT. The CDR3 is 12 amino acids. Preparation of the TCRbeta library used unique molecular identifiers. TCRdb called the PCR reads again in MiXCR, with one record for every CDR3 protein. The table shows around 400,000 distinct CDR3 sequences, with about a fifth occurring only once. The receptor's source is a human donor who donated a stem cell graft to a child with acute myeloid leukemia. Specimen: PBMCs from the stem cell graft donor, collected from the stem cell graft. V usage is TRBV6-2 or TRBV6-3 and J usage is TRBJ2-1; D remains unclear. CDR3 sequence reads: CASSYLQNEQFF. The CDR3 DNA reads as TGTGCCAGCAGTTACTTACAAAATGAGCAGTTCTTC.